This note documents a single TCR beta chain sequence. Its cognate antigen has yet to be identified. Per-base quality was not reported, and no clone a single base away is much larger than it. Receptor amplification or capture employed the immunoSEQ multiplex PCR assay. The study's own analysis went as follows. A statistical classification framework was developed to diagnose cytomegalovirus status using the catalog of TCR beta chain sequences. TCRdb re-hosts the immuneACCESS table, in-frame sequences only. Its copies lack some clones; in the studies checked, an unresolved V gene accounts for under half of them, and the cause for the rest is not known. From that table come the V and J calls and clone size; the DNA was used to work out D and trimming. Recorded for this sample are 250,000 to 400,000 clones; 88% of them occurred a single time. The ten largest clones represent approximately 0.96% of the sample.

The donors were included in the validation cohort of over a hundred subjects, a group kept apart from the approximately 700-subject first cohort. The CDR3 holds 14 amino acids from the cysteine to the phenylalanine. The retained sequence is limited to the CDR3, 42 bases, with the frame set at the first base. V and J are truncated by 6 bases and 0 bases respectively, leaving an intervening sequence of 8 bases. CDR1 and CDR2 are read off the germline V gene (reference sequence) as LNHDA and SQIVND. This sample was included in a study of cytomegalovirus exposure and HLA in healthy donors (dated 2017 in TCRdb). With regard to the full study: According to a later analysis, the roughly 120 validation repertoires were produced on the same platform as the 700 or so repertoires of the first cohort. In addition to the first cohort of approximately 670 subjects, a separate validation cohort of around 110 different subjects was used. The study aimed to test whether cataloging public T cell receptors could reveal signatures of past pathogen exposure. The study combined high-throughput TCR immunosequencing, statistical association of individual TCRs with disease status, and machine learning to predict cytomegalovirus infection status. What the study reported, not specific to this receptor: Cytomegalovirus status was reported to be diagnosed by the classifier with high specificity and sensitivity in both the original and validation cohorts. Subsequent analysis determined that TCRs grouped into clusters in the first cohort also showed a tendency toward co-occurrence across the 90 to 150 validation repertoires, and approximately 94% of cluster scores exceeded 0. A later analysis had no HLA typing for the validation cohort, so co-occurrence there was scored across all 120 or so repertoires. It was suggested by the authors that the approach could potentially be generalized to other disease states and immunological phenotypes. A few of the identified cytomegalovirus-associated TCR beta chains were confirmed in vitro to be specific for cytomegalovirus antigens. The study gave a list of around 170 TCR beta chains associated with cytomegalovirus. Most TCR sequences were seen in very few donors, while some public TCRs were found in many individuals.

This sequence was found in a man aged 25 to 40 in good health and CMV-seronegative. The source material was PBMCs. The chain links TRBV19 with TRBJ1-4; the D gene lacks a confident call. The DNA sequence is TGTGCCAGTAGCCGACAAACAACTAATGAAAAACTGTTTTTT. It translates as CASSRQTTNEKLFF.